The 7 T cell receptor beta chains in this list originate from one sample, sequenced in a study of cytomegalovirus exposure and HLA in healthy donors. The PCR contained 60 Vbeta and 13 Jbeta primers. Sequencing was performed with immunoSEQ multiplex PCR; in TCRdb, only in-frame clones are kept and a portion is missing. The profile shows more than 65,000 clones, approximately 61% of them singletons. The material sequenced was PBMCs. The receptors originated from a woman aged 45-60 years in good health and CMV-seropositive.

The rearrangement links TRBV10-2 to TRBJ1-1; D possibly corresponds to TRBD1 (6 bases). CDR3 length: 12 amino acids. Trimming pared 11 bases from V and 0 bases from J, leaving 10 bases between. Germline-derived CDR1 and CDR2 are WSHSY and SAAADI. The CDR3: CAARDMNTEAFF. The CDR3 region has the DNA TGCGCCGCAAGGGACATGAACACTGAAGCTTTCTTT.

The genes are TRBV13 and TRBJ2-2, with TRBD2 matching 8 bases. Losses at the gene ends were 0 bases for V and 3 bases for J; bases not matched to a gene: 3. The germline V gene has CDR1 PRHDT and CDR2 FYEKMQ (reference sequence). This CDR3 is built from 16 residues. CDR3 loop: CASSLGSGGYTGELFF. The CDR3 coding sequence is TGTGCCAGCAGCTTAGGGAGCGGGGGTTACACCGGGGAGCTGTTTTTT. The full variable domain, with the rest looked up from reference TRBV13 and TRBJ2-2, is AAGVIQSPRHLIKEKRETATLKCYPIPRHDTVYWYQQGPGQDPQFLISFYEKMQSDKGSIPDRFSAQQFSDYHSELNMSSLELGDSALYFCASSLGSGGYTGELFFGEGSRLTVL.

Only one count was recorded for this clone. This sequence joins TRBV28 and TRBJ2-5; TRBD2 agrees at 8 bases. The J call may not be correct, given that the DNA end is closer to TRBJ2-7. The CDR3 is 14 amino acids. Germline lookup yields CDR1 MDHEN and CDR2 SYDVKM. The CDR3 DNA reads TGTGCCAGCACCTCGGGAGGGATAGGCTACGAGCAGTACTTC. It codes for CASTSGGIGYEQYF.

This chain uses TRBV18 with TRBJ2-1; unclear D gene. Deletions cut 5 bases from V and 4 bases from J, with 6 bases between. The CDR3 has 12 amino acids. Germline V gives CDR1 KGHSH, CDR2 LQKENI. CDR3 residues: CASSSEYNEQFF. The CDR3 nucleotides read TGTGCCAGCTCATCCGAGTACAATGAGCAGTTCTTC.

This chain connects TRBV6-1 to TRBJ2-2; tentative D call: TRBD2 (6 bases). V gave up 1 base and J gave up 3 bases, with 9 bases separating them. The CDR3 sequence is 15 residues long. Germline CDR1 is MNHNS and CDR2 is SASEGT. CDR3 residues: CASSEVGEDTGELFF. The CDR3 region has the DNA TGTGCCAGCAGTGAAGTAGGGGAGGACACCGGGGAGCTGTTTTTT.

In its sample, this clone was seen many times. Other DNA sequences within the sample encode an identical CDR3. V is TRBV4-2 and J is TRBJ1-1; weak D call: TRBD1 (6 bases). The CDR3 contains 14 residues. V lost 3 bases and J lost 5, with 13 bases in between. The germline V gene has CDR1 LGHNA and CDR2 YNFKEQ. The CDR3 region has the DNA TGTGCCAGCAGCCACCAGACAGGTTCAACTGAAGCTTTCTTT. Its protein product is CASSHQTGSTEAFF.

This chain links TRBV27 with TRBJ2-2; D is ambiguous. Germline V CDR1 and CDR2: MNHEY, SMNVEV (reference sequence). The germline V and J ends were trimmed by 7 bases and 4 bases, with 7 bases remaining between them. CDR3 length: 12 amino acids. DNA of the CDR3: TGTGCCAGCACTCGAGGCACCGGGGAGCTGTTTTTT. Amino acids: CASTRGTGELFF.